The 2 T cell receptor beta chains below all came from one sample that was sequenced in a study of CXCR3-negative and CXCR3-positive naive CD8 T cells. Points from the study as a whole: Higher TRB CDR3 hydrophobicity marked CXCR3-positive naive cells relative to CXCR3-negative naive cells.

These receptors have no known antigen. TRB cDNA was prepared as libraries by UMI-labeled 5' RACE. Using the 5' RACE reads, TCRdb records one entry per CDR3 protein without DNA. The sample includes 140,000 to 150,000 distinct CDR3 sequences. The specimen sequenced was naive CXCR3+ CD8+ T cells from blood. Stated subset: CD45RO-CCR7+CD27+CD95- naive CD8+ T cells expressing CXCR3 (TNR3+). The receptors originated from a human donor in good health. Some clones in this sample may be carry-over from other donors' samples.

The chain links TRBV7-2 to TRBJ2-1. The CDR3 is 16 residues long. The germline V gene has CDR1 SGHTA and CDR2 FQGNSA. The CDR3 spells CASSLSLARSYNEQFF.

The chain couples TRBV28 to TRBJ1-1. This CDR3 comprises 13 residues. The V gene's germline CDR1 is MDHEN and CDR2 SYDVKM. CDR3 protein: CASLWTENTEAFF.